This T cell receptor beta chain was obtained from a study of blood T cell repertoires in COVID-19. The overall study: Italy, Spain and the United States were the sources of the convalescent and acute COVID-19 samples. Sources were T cells, B-cell-depleted T cells, or PBMCs; the material itself was cDNA or gDNA.

Germline V gene lookup returns CDR1 KGHSH and CDR2 LQKENI. Germline trimming cut 5 bases from V and 6 bases from J; bases unmatched to any gene: 10. The length of the CDR3 is 15 residues. How the authors handled the data: It was from reference gene primer amplification that nucleated cell counts were estimated. TCRdb keeps only in-frame clones here, not all; method: immunoSEQ multiplex PCR. V, J and clone size were drawn from that table, and D and trimming were deduced from the DNA. The table has roughly 150,000 clones, 85% to 90% seen once. Sample: peripheral blood. V gene TRBV18 combines with J gene TRBJ2-7, with 10 bases lining up with TRBD1. The TCR was taken from a woman in her thirties or forties with acute or convalescent COVID-19. Here the CDR3 DNA reads TGTGCCAGCTCATCTACCGGGACAGGGGCGGGCGAGCAGTACTTC. Translating gives CASSSTGTGAGEQYF.